One and the same sample provided the 18 T cell receptor beta chains below, sequenced in a study of PD-1 blockade in classical Hodgkin lymphoma. Described time point: cycle 4 day 1 (C4D1), after around six weeks of nivolumab. Each patient relapsed following autologous stem cell transplantation, and prior brentuximab vedotin exposure differed. Profiled with immunoSEQ multiplex PCR; TCRdb holds only in-frame clones, not every one. Of 57,000 or so clones in the sample, 70% to 90% were seen once. Sample: peripheral blood mononuclear cells (PBMCs), taken before the fourth cycle of nivolumab. The source of these receptors is a human donor with classical Hodgkin lymphoma.

The CDR3 loop reads CASQHTGGPGETQYF. DNA of the CDR3: TGCGCCAGCCAACATACGGGGGGGCCAGGAGAGACCCAGTACTTC. The V gene is TRBV5-1, the J gene TRBJ2-5; TRBD2 aligns across 8 bases. Germline V gives CDR1 SGHRS, CDR2 YFSETQ. The J segment lost 4 bases and the V segment lost 7 bases, leaving 12 bases of the junction unmatched. The CDR3 totals 15 residues.

This rearrangement joins TRBV6-1 to TRBJ1-6; D possibly corresponds to TRBD1 (6 bases). CDR3 size: 15 residues. Trimming cost V 6 bases and J 9 bases, with 18 bases left between them. The germline CDR1 and CDR2 sequences are MNHNS and SASEGT. The CDR3 region has the DNA TGTGCCAGCAGGGAGAGCACAGGGTACGGTTCACCCCTCCACTTT. Protein product: CASRESTGYGSPLHF.

As DNA, the CDR3 is TGCGCCAGCAGCGGAGGGAGCACAGATACGCAGTATTTT. Its protein product is CASSGGSTDTQYF. V is TRBV5-1 and J is TRBJ2-3; TRBD2 is a possible D gene (6 bases). Trimming took off 4 bases at V and 0 bases at J, with 6 bases between the two ends. The CDR3 is 13 amino acids. The germline V gene encodes CDR1 SGHRS and CDR2 YFSETQ. The full variable domain, with the rest looked up from reference TRBV5-1 and TRBJ2-3, is KAGVTQTPRYLIKTRGQQVTLSCSPISGHRSVSWYQQTPGQGLQFLFEYFSETQRNKGNFPGRFSGRQFSNSRSEMNVSTLELGDSALYLCASSGGSTDTQYFGPGTRLTVL.

The chain joins TRBV11-3 to TRBJ2-3, with TRBD2 identical over 7 bases. CDR1 is SGHNT and CDR2 is YENEEA in the germline V gene. The junction had 7 bases not matched to a gene; V was cut back by 3 bases and J by 4 bases. The CDR3 has 15 amino acids. The CDR3 DNA is TGTGCCAGCAGCTTTGGCGCGGGGGTAGCAGATACGCAGTATTTT. Amino acid sequence: CASSFGAGVADTQYF.

This CDR3 is CASILAGAASHGELFF. The CDR3 DNA reads as TGTGCCAGCATTCTAGCGGGGGCTGCGTCCCACGGGGAGCTGTTTTTT. The chain uses TRBV28 and TRBJ2-2; 10 nucleotides line up with TRBD2. V shed 7 bases and J 7 bases; nucleotides not matched to a gene: 12. Per the germline V gene, CDR1 is MDHEN and CDR2 is SYDVKM. CDR3 length: 16 residues.

In its sample, this clone was seen a few times. At the DNA level, this CDR3 is encoded by other sequences in the same sample as well. The gene calls are TRBV5-1 and TRBJ2-2; D is perhaps TRBD2 (5 bases). Germline V gene lookup returns CDR1 SGHRS and CDR2 YFSETQ. The CDR3 length is 14 residues. Trimming left V 0 bases short and J 4 bases short, with 7 bases between. CDR3 nucleotide sequence: TGCGCCAGCAGCTTGGCCGGGGTCACCGGGGAGCTGTTTTTT. This codes for CASSLAGVTGELFF.

The chain links TRBV9 to TRBJ1-2; D remains unclear. Trimming pared 4 bases from V and 6 bases from J, leaving 16 bases between. The CDR3 length is 14 residues. The germline V gene encodes CDR1 SGDLS and CDR2 YYNGEE. The CDR3 reads CASSPRVGIHGYTF. CDR3 bases: TGTGCCAGCAGCCCCCGCGTGGGGATACATGGCTACACCTTC.

The chain couples TRBV6-5 to TRBJ2-3, with D possibly being TRBD1 (5 bases). The CDR3 is 15 amino acids. The V end was cut by 4 bases, the J end by 1 base, with 12 bases between. Per germline, CDR1 MNHEY and CDR2 SVGAGI. CDR3: CASSSTRAGTDTQYF. In nucleotides, the CDR3 is TGTGCCAGCAGTTCGACCAGGGCGGGCACAGATACGCAGTATTTT.

The J gene is TRBJ1-1, the V gene TRBV6-1; D is unresolved. Trimming stripped 1 base from V and 9 bases from J, with 18 bases between. Germline V gene lookup returns CDR1 MNHNS and CDR2 SASEGT. This CDR3 comprises 15 residues. The DNA of the CDR3 is TGTGCCAGCAGTGAAGAGGCAGGTGAGAGAGGGAAAGCTTTCTTT. It yields the protein CASSEEAGERGKAFF.

The V and J genes are TRBV19 and TRBJ1-2, with 7 bases aligning to TRBD1. V lost 3 bases and J lost 5; bases outside the gene matches: 3. The CDR3 runs 13 residues. Germline V gene data show CDR1 as LNHDA and CDR2 as SQIVND (reference sequence). CDR3 sequence: CASSMGTVYGYTF. CDR3 nucleotides: TGTGCCAGTAGTATGGGGACAGTGTATGGCTACACCTTC. Supplemented by reference TRBV19 and TRBJ1-2, the full variable domain reads DGGITQSPKYLFRKEGQNVTLSCEQNLNHDAMYWYRQDPGQGLRLIYYSQIVNDFQKGDIAEGYSVSREKKESFPLTVTSAQKNPTAFYLCASSMGTVYGYTFGSGTRLTVV.

The chain recombines TRBV7-3 with TRBJ2-7, with TRBD2 identical over 7 bases. CDR3 length: 15 amino acids. V was pared by 1 base and J by 6 bases, with 9 bases of the junction left unmatched. Germline V lookup: CDR1 SGHTA, CDR2 FQGTGA. CDR3 sequence: CASSLKGSGFAEQYF. The CDR3 DNA reads TGTGCCAGCAGCTTAAAAGGTAGCGGGTTCGCCGAGCAGTACTTC. Complete variable domain (other parts from reference TRBV7-3 and TRBJ2-7): GAGVSQTPSNKVTEKGKYVELRCDPISGHTALYWYRQSLGQGPEFLIYFQGTGAADDSGLPNDRFFAVRPEGSVSTLKIQRTERGDSAVYLCASSLKGSGFAEQYFGPGTRLTVT.

This chain uses TRBV7-9 with TRBJ2-1; D is undetermined. Germline CDR1 and CDR2: SEHNR and FQNEAQ (reference sequence). The V and J ends lost 2 bases and 5 bases respectively, with 10 bases between them. This CDR3 is built from 14 residues. The CDR3 is CASSLFTGDNEQFF. The CDR3 DNA is TGTGCCAGCAGCTTATTTACCGGAGACAATGAGCAGTTCTTC.

This chain connects TRBV5-1 to TRBJ1-2; 7 bases agree with TRBD1. The ends lost 4 bases at V and 0 bases at J; junction bases unmatched: 9. Germline CDR1 is SGHRS and CDR2 is YFSETQ. There are 16 residues in the CDR3. CDR3 protein: CASSLQPTGTNYGYTF. CDR3 DNA: TGCGCCAGCAGCCTACAGCCGACAGGGACTAACTATGGCTACACCTTC.

The chain carries TRBV5-1 and TRBJ1-5, with TRBD1 matching over 10 bases. CDR3 length: 17 amino acids. V gave up 4 bases and J gave up 5 bases; unmatched junction bases: 12. Germline assignment: CDR1 SGHRS and CDR2 YFSETQ. CDR3: CASSVGGGTGADQPQHF. The CDR3 DNA follows: TGCGCCAGCAGCGTGGGGGGTGGGACAGGGGCTGATCAGCCCCAGCATTTT.

The sample holds one count of this clone. CDR3: CASSLGLNPPTGELFF. The CDR3 DNA reads TGTGCCAGCTCACTCGGACTAAACCCCCCCACCGGGGAGCTGTTTTTT. The chain recombines TRBV18 with TRBJ2-2; D may be TRBD2 (6 bases). V gave up 4 bases and J gave up 4 bases, with 16 bases separating them. Germline lookup yields CDR1 KGHSH and CDR2 LQKENI. This CDR3 spans 16 amino acids.

This clone was recorded a few times. The chain links TRBV5-1 to TRBJ1-4; 7 bases line up with TRBD1. Germline-derived CDR1 and CDR2 are SGHRS and YFSETQ. The CDR3 sequence is 15 residues long. The trim removed 3 bases at V and 6 bases at J, leaving 8 bases unmatched. The CDR3 nucleotides read TGCGCCAGCAGCTCGGACGGGACAGTTCATGAAAAACTGTTTTTT. This encodes CASSSDGTVHEKLFF.

This chain connects TRBV6-5 to TRBJ1-2; a weak D match, TRBD1 (6 bases). In germline, CDR1 is MNHEY, CDR2 SVGAGI. Trimming took 4 bases from V and 4 from J, leaving 10 bases between them. The CDR3 extends over 13 amino acids. CDR3 amino acids: CASSSGHLYGYTF. The CDR3 DNA sequence: TGTGCCAGCAGTTCGGGACACCTCTATGGCTACACCTTC.

This chain links TRBV9 with TRBJ2-3; D unclear. V was trimmed by 8 bases and J by 0 bases, leaving 16 bases between them. The CDR3 runs to 15 residues. CDR1 is SGDLS and CDR2 is YYNGEE in the germline V gene. For the CDR3, the DNA is TGTGCCAGTTCCCTTGGATCGAAAAGCACAGATACGCAGTATTTT. This codes for CASSLGSKSTDTQYF. Full variable domain (remainder filled in from reference TRBV9 and TRBJ2-3): DSGVTQTPKHLITATGQRVTLRCSPRSGDLSVYWYQQSLDQGLQFLIQYYNGEERAKGNILERFSAQQFPDLHSELNLSSLELGDSALYFCASSLGSKSTDTQYFGPGTRLTVL.